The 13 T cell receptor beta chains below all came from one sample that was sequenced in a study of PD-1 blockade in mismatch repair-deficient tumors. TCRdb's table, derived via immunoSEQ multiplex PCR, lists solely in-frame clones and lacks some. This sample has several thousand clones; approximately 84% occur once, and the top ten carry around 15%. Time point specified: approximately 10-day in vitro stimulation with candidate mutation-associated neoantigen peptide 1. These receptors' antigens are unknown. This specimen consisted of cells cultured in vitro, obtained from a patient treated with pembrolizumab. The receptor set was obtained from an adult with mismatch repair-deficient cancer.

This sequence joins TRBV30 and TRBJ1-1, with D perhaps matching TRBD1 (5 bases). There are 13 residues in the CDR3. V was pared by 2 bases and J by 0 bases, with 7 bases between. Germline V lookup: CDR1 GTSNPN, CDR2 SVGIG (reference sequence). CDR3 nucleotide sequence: TGTGCCTGGAGTACAGGACTGAACACTGAAGCTTTCTTT. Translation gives CAWSTGLNTEAFF.

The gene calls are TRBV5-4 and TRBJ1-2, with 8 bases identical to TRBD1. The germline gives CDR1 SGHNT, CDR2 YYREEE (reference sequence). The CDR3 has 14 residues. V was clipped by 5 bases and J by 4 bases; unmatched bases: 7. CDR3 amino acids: CASSSGQVSYGYTF. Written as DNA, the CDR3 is TGTGCCAGCAGTTCGGGACAGGTGTCCTATGGCTACACCTTC.

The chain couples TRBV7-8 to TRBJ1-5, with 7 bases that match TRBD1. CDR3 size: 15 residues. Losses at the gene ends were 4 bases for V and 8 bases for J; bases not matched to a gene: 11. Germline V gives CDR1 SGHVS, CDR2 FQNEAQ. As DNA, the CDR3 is TGTGCCAGCAGCTCAAGGGGGCAAACAGGCAAGCCCCAGCATTTT. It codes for CASSSRGQTGKPQHF.

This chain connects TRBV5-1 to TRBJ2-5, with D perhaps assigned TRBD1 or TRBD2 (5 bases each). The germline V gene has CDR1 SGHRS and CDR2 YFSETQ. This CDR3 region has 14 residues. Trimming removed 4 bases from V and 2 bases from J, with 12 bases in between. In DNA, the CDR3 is TGCGCCAGCAGCCATGGGACGTCACAAGAGACCCAGTACTTC. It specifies CASSHGTSQETQYF.

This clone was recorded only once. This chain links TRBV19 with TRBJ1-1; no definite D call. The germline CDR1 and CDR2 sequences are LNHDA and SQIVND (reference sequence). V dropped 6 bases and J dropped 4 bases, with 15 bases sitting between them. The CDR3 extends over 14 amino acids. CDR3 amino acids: CASRPYQKATEAFF. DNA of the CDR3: TGTGCCAGTAGACCTTATCAGAAAGCCACTGAAGCTTTCTTT.

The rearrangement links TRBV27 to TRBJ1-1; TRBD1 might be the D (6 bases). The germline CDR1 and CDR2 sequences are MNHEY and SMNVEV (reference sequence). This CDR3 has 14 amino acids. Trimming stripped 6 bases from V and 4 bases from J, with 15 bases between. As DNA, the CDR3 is TGTGCCAGCAGAAACACAGGGTCCGGCACTGAAGCTTTCTTT. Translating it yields CASRNTGSGTEAFF.

The CDR3 DNA sequence: TGTGCCAGCAGTGTCTCCGGGACAGGGGGCGCAGATACGCAGTATTTT. Amino acid sequence: CASSVSGTGGADTQYF. The chain employs TRBV6-4 and TRBJ2-3; TRBD1 aligns across 12 bases. Germline CDR1 and CDR2: MRHNA and SNTAGT. V shed 4 bases and J 4 bases; nucleotides not matched to a gene: 6. The CDR3 contains 16 residues.

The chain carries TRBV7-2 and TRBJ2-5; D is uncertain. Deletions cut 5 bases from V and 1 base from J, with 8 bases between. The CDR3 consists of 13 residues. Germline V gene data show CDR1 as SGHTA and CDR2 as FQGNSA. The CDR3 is CASSLALQETQYF. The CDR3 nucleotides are TGTGCCAGCAGCCTTGCCCTCCAAGAGACCCAGTACTTC.

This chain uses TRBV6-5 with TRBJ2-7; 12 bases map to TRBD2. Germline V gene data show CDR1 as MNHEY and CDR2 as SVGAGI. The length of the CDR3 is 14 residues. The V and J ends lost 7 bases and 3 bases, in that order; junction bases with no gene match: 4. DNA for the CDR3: TGTGCCAGCAAGAGACTAGCGGGAGACTACGAGCAGTACTTC. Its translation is CASKRLAGDYEQYF.

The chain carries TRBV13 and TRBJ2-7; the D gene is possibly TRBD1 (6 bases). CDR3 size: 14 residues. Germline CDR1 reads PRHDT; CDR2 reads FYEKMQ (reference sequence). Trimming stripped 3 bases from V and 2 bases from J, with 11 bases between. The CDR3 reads CASSLWGLPYEQYF. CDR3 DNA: TGTGCCAGCAGCTTGTGGGGGCTCCCCTACGAGCAGTACTTC.

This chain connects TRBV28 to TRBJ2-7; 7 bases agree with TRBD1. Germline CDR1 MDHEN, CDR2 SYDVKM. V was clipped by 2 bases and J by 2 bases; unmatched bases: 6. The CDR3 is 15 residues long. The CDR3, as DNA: TGTGCCAGCAGTTTAGGTCAAACAGGGGCCTACGAGCAGTACTTC. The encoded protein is CASSLGQTGAYEQYF.

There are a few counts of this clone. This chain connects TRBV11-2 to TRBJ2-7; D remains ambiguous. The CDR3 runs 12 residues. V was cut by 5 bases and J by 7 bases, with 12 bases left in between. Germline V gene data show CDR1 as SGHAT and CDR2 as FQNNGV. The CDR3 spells CASSPLGGEQYF. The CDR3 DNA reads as TGTGCCAGCAGCCCCCTGGGTGGGGAGCAGTACTTC.

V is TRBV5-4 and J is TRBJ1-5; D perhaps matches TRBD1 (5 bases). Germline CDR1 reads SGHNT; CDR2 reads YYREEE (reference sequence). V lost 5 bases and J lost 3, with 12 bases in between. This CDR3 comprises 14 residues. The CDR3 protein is CASRQARDNQPQHF. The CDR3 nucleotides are TGTGCCAGCAGACAGGCCAGGGACAATCAGCCCCAGCATTTT.